The rows below give T cell receptor beta chains drawn from one sample of a study of CD8+CD57+ T cells in acquired aplastic anemia. TCRdb independently ran MiXCR on the reads; one entry per CDR3 protein. The profile covers roughly 150,000 distinct CDR3 sequences, with 40% to 55% appearing a single time and roughly 2.9% taken by the ten largest. Sequencing used sorted CD4+, CD8+, or CD8+CD57+ T cells (not recorded which) from PBMCs. These receptors were taken from a human donor with aplastic anemia. The CDR3 runs from the conserved cysteine through the conserved F or W.

>TRBV5-4|TRBJ1-2
CASSLGTGTSGYTF
>TRBV6-2/TRBV6-3|TRBJ2-4
CASTNGGRKNIQYF
>TRBV19|TRBJ1-2
CASSDRTGYTF
>TRBV9|TRBJ2-3
CASSFRLAGTDTQYF
>TRBV7-2|TRBJ1-2
CASSFGFNYGYTF
>TRBV7-6|TRBJ1-1
CASSWPGQGITEAFF
>TRBV24-1|TRBJ2-6
CATRDSSGANVLTF
>TRBV7-2|TRBJ1-6
CASTLRSTANSPLHF
>TRBV24-1|TRBJ1-2
CATRETGGETSYTF
>TRBV7-9|TRBJ2-1
CASSLAGVSYNEQFF
>TRBV7-2|TRBJ1-1
CASTPADDTEAFF
>TRBV12-3/TRBV12-4|TRBJ1-6
CASSLNDRINSPLHF
>TRBV7-7|TRBJ2-3
CASSLAGGPSTDTQYF
>TRBV27|TRBJ2-4
CASSRRTDLLNIQYF
>TRBV4-3|TRBJ2-7
CASSQGIEWFYEQYF
>TRBV11-3|TRBJ1-6
CASSLPGGVPLHF
>TRBV6-2/TRBV6-3|TRBJ2-5
CASSEVPQETQYF
>TRBV7-3|TRBJ2-5
CASSPVKGRGETQYF
>TRBV5-5|TRBJ1-4
CASSPRTGLDEKLFF
>TRBV4-1|TRBJ2-7
CASSQAHSQPYEQYF
>TRBV6-2/TRBV6-3|TRBJ2-3
CASSSSGTPTNTQYF
>TRBV15|TRBJ2-1
CATSRGHGYEQFF
>TRBV10-1|TRBJ1-1
CASSESNRGNTEAFF
>TRBV9|TRBJ2-3
CASSLGVGTDTQYF